The rows below give T cell receptor beta chains drawn from one sample of a study of T cells in Graves' hyperthyroidism and ophthalmopathy. TCRdb used MiXCR to reprocess the multiplex PCR reads, holding one entry per CDR3 protein. The sample has roughly 720,000 distinct CDR3 sequences; 17% are singletons. Sequenced input: blood. Receptors were obtained from a man over 45 with Graves' hyperthyroidism. CDR3s include the opening cysteine and the closing phenylalanine or tryptophan. A D gene is named only where the DNA matches it firmly. A row's size may be missing; if present it is once, few, many or a size class.

j_gene,abundance,d_gene,v_gene,CDR3aa,CDR3nt
TRBJ2-1,.,TRBD1,TRBV7-9,CASSLDRGRSFF,TGTGCCAGCAGCCTGGACAGGGGGCGCAGCTTCTTC
TRBJ2-7,few,.,TRBV28,CASSLKEGQYF,TGTGCCAGCAGTTTAAAGGAGGGGCAGTACTTC
TRBJ2-3,.,TRBD2,TRBV7-2,CASSRKGLAGNTDTQYF,TGTGCCAGCAGCCGGAAGGGACTAGCGGGGAACACAGATACGCAGTATTTT
TRBJ2-7,many,TRBD2,TRBV20-1,CSAGRTSGYEQYF,TGCAGTGCAGGTAGGACTAGCGGCTACGAGCAGTACTTC
TRBJ2-1,many,TRBD2,TRBV11-2,CASSSGLAVYNEQFF,TGTGCCAGCAGCTCAGGACTAGCGGTATACAATGAGCAGTTCTTC
TRBJ2-3,few,.,TRBV5-1,CASSLGMTDGADTQYF,TGCGCCAGCAGCTTGGGAATGACGGATGGCGCAGATACGCAGTATTTT
TRBJ1-4,many,.,TRBV2,CASSNRDATNEKLFF,TGTGCCAGCAGTAACAGGGATGCAACTAATGAAAAACTGTTTTTT
TRBJ2-7,few,TRBD2,TRBV7-9,CASSSTSGGTRYEQYF,TGTGCCAGCAGCTCCACTAGCGGGGGGACTCGCTACGAGCAGTACTTC
TRBJ2-1,many,TRBD1,TRBV7-3,CASSLTGQGLNEQFF,TGTGCCAGCAGCTTAACGGGACAGGGCCTCAATGAGCAGTTCTTC
TRBJ1-4,.,.,TRBV6-1,CASSLGGGEKLFF,TGTGCCAGCAGCTTGGGGGGTGGTGAAAAACTGTTTTTT
TRBJ2-3,many,.,TRBV11-2,CASSLGVLDTQYF,TGTGCCAGCAGCTTAGGGGTTTTAGATACGCAGTATTTT
TRBJ2-1,many,TRBD2,TRBV14,CASSQLAGSAYSEQFF,TGTGCCAGCAGCCAGTTAGCGGGATCCGCTTACTCTGAGCAGTTCTTC
TRBJ1-1,many,TRBD1,TRBV28,CASSEDRENTEAFF,TGTGCCAGCTCTGAGGACAGGGAGAACACTGAAGCTTTCTTT
TRBJ2-1,.,TRBD2,TRBV4-3,CASSQGFLAGAHEQFF,TGCGCCAGCAGCCAAGGTTTCCTAGCGGGAGCGCATGAGCAGTTCTTC
TRBJ1-4,many,TRBD1,TRBV12-3/TRBV12-4,CASSLGQGIGEKLFF,TGTGCCAGCAGTTTGGGACAGGGGATCGGTGAAAAACTGTTTTTT
TRBJ2-7,many,TRBD2,TRBV24-1,CATSDSPSSGSYEQYF,TGTGCCACCAGTGATTCCCCCTCTAGCGGATCCTACGAGCAGTACTTC